The 14 T cell receptor beta chains given below trace back to one sample, sequenced in a study of T-cell memory formation after mild COVID-19. A single record per CDR3 protein comes from TCRdb applying MiXCR to the 5' RACE reads. The sample lists roughly 400,000 distinct CDR3 sequences, 16% occurring once. Input material: PBMCs or a T cell subset sorted from them (not recorded which). The source is a man aged 18 to 30 who had mild COVID-19 (a few samples of this study predate the infection). Cell type and time point are not known.

This clonotype was counted between two and nine times. The V call is TRBV7-9, the J call TRBJ2-5; TRBD1 matches at 10 bases. After removal of 4 bases from V and 7 bases from J, the junction contained 9 bases not matched to a gene. This CDR3 has 15 residues. Germline V CDR1 and CDR2: SEHNR, FQNEAQ (reference sequence). CDR3 residues: CASSWGTGEIGTQYF. In DNA, the CDR3 is TGTGCCAGCAGCTGGGGGACAGGGGAGATCGGGACCCAGTACTTC.

The rearrangement uses TRBV5-6 and TRBJ1-5; D gene unclear. Germline V gene data show CDR1 as SGHDT and CDR2 as YYEEEE. Trimming took off 4 bases at V and 7 bases at J, with 15 bases between the two ends. The CDR3 length is 14 residues. Written as DNA, the CDR3 is TGTGCCAGCAGCCAGACCGGGGTGGGGCAGCCCCAGCATTTT. It encodes CASSQTGVGQPQHF.

The chain recombines TRBV20-1 with TRBJ1-1; the D is unclear. Trimming left V 0 bases short and J 7 bases short, with 12 bases between. CDR3 length: 13 amino acids. The V gene's germline CDR1 is DFQATT and CDR2 SNEGSKA (reference sequence). The CDR3 DNA reads TGCAGTGCTAGAGAGGGCGTAGAGGGTGAAGCTTTCTTT. Translated, it gives CSAREGVEGEAFF.

A few counts support this clonotype. V is TRBV25-1 and J is TRBJ1-4; no clear D gene. CDR3 length equals 11 residues. V was pared by 8 bases and J by 7 bases, with 8 bases between. The V gene's germline CDR1 is MGHDK and CDR2 SYGVNS. CDR3 residues: CASANREKLFF. CDR3 coding DNA: TGTGCCAGCGCCAATCGTGAAAAACTGTTTTTT. Filled out from reference TRBV25-1 and TRBJ1-4, the complete variable domain reads EADIYQTPRYLVIGTGKKITLECSQTMGHDKMYWYQQDPGMELHLIHYSYGVNSTEKGDLSSESTVSRIRTEHFPLTLESARPSHTSQYLCASANREKLFFGSGTQLSVL.

J is TRBJ2-7 and V is TRBV7-8; D gene unclear. V gave up 2 bases and J gave up 2 bases, with 10 bases separating them. The CDR3 is made up of 14 amino acids. Germline values: CDR1 SGHVS, CDR2 FQNEAQ. CDR3 in amino acids: CASSLTSSAYEQYV. CDR3 sequence (DNA): TGTGCCAGCAGCTTAACTTCTTCGGCCTACGAGCAGTACGTC.

V and J are TRBV4-2 and TRBJ1-5; 8 nucleotides align to TRBD1. The CDR3 extends over 15 amino acids. Germline V CDR1 and CDR2: LGHNA, YNFKEQ. Trimming cost V 5 bases and J 6 bases; bases outside gene matches: 9. The CDR3 reads CASSIGQGSGQPQHF. CDR3 nucleotide sequence: TGTGCCAGCAGCATAGGACAGGGCTCAGGTCAGCCCCAGCATTTT.

This chain joins TRBV20-1 and TRBJ2-5; TRBD1 is a possible D gene (7 bases). V lost 4 bases to trimming and J lost 5 bases, with 14 bases between them. The germline gives CDR1 DFQATT, CDR2 SNEGSKA (reference sequence). This CDR3 is 13 amino acids long. CDR3 region: CSANRGGGETQYF. The CDR3 nucleotides are TGCAGTGCTAACAGGGGAGGCGGTGAGACCCAGTACTTC.

The chain employs TRBV7-2 and TRBJ2-1; D possibly uses TRBD1 or TRBD2 (5 bases each). The CDR3 sequence is 17 residues long. Trimming left V 0 bases short and J 0 bases short, with 12 bases between. Germline lookup yields CDR1 SGHTA and CDR2 FQGNSA. The CDR3 DNA sequence: TGTGCCAGCAGCTTAGCGCCGGGACGGAGCTCCTACAATGAGCAGTTCTTC. As protein: CASSLAPGRSSYNEQFF.

The chain links TRBV4-3 to TRBJ2-5, with 13 bases that match TRBD2. This CDR3 has 20 residues. V lost 0 bases and J lost 2; bases outside the gene matches: 12. CDR1 and CDR2 (germline): LGHNA, YSLEER. The CDR3 reads CASSQESWTSGSGNQETQYF. The CDR3 coding sequence is TGCGCCAGCAGCCAAGAATCATGGACTAGCGGGAGTGGGAATCAAGAGACCCAGTACTTC.

A word on this clonotype: A read error may produce the germline difference seen at one junction end. V and J are TRBV7-3 and TRBJ1-1; 7 bases match TRBD1. Germline V CDR1 and CDR2: SGHTA, FQGTGA. The CDR3 has 15 amino acids. For the CDR3, the DNA is TGTGCCAGCAGCATAACAGGGGAAATGAACACTGAAGCTTTCTTT. This translates into CASSITGEMNTEAFF.

V is TRBV6-2 or TRBV6-3 and J is TRBJ1-1; D remains ambiguous. Germline CDR1 MNHEY, CDR2 SVGEGT. There are 12 residues in the CDR3. Trimming pared 4 bases from V and 5 bases from J, leaving 8 bases between. As DNA, the CDR3 is TGTGCCAGCAGTTGGCCGGGGACTGAAGCTTTCTTT. It codes for CASSWPGTEAFF.

The genes are TRBV7-9 and TRBJ1-2; no definite D call. With 5 bases removed from V and 8 bases from J, the gap between germline ends came to 18 bases. Germline CDR1 is SEHNR and CDR2 is FQNEAQ (reference sequence). The CDR3 spans 14 residues. For the CDR3, the DNA is TGTGCCAGCAGCCTAGTCCCAGCTGCCAGGGGCTACACCTTC. It yields the protein CASSLVPAARGYTF.

This clonotype was seen a handful of times. The rearrangement uses TRBV9 and TRBJ2-7, with D possibly TRBD2 on 6 matching bases. V was pared by 0 bases and J by 4 bases, with 14 bases between. The CDR3 consists of 15 residues. From germline, CDR1 is SGDLS and CDR2 YYNGEE. This CDR3 is CASSVESGVQYEQYF. The CDR3 DNA reads TGTGCCAGCAGCGTAGAATCGGGGGTTCAATACGAGCAGTACTTC.

This chain connects TRBV15 to TRBJ2-6; no clear D gene. The CDR3 has 16 residues. V lost 5 bases and J 7 bases, leaving 18 bases between the germline ends. Germline V gene lookup returns CDR1 LNHNV and CDR2 YYDKDF (reference sequence). The CDR3 nucleotides read TGTGCCACCAGCGACTTAAGGGTTCCCGGCGCCAACGTCCTGACTTTC. It translates to CATSDLRVPGANVLTF.